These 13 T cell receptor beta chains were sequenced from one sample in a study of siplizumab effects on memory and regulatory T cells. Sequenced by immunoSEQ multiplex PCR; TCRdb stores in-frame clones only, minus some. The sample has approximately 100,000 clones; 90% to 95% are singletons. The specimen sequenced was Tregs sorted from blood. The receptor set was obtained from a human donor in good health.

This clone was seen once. CDR3 amino acids: CASSYRGELYF. The CDR3 DNA reads as TGTGCCAGCAGCTATAGAGGGGAATTGTATTTT. The chain uses TRBV13 and TRBJ1-3; possible D gene TRBD1, 5 bases. Germline V gene sequence: CDR1 PRHDT, CDR2 FYEKMQ (reference sequence). V was cut by 4 bases and J by 16 bases, with 14 bases left in between. The CDR3 contains 11 residues.

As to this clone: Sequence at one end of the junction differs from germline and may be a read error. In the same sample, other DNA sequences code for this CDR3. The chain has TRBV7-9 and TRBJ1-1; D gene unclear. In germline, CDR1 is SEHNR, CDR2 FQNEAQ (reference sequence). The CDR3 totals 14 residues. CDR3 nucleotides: TGTGCTAGCAGCTTTCATGCAGGGAACACTGAAGCTTTCTTT. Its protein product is CASSFHAGNTEAFF.

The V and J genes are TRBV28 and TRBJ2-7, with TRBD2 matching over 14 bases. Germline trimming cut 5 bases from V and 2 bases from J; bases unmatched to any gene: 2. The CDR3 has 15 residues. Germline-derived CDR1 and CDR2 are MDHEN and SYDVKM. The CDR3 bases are TGTGCCAGCAGTCGACTAGCGGGAGGGCCCTACGAGCAGTACTTC. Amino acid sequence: CASSRLAGGPYEQYF.

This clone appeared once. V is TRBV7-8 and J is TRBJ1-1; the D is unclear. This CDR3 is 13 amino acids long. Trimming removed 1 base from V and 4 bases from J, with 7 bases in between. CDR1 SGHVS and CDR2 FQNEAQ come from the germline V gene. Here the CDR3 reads CASSLEEVTEAFF. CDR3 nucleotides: TGTGCCAGCAGCTTAGAAGAGGTCACTGAAGCTTTCTTT.

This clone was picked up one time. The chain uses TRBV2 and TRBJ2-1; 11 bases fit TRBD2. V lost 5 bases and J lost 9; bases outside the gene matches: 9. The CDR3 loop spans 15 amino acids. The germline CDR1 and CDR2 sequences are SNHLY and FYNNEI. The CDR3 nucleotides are TGTGCCAGCAGTAGAGGTAGCGGGAGGGCCAGTGAGCAGTTCTTC. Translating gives CASSRGSGRASEQFF. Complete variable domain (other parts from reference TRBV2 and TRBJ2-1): EPEVTQTPSHQVTQMGQEVILRCVPISNHLYFYWYRQILGQKVEFLVSFYNNEISEKSEIFDDQFSVERPDGSNFTLKIRSTKLEDSAMYFCASSRGSGRASEQFFGPGTRLTVL.

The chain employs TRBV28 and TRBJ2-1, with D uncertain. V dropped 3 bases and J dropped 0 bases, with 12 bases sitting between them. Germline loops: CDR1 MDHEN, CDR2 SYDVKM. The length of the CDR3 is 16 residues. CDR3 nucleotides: TGTGCCAGCAGTTTTTTGAGGAGCACCTCCTACAATGAGCAGTTCTTC. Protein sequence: CASSFLRSTSYNEQFF.

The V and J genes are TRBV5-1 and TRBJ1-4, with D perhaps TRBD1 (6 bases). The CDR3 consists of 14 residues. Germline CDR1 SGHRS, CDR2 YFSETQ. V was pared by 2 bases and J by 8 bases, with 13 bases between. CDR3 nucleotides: TGCGCCAGCAGCTTACAGGGAGGTCCAGAAAAACTGTTTTTT. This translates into CASSLQGGPEKLFF.

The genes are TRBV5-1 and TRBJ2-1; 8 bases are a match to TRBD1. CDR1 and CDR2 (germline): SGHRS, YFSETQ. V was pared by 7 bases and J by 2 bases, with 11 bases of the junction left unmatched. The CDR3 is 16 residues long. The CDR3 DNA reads TGCGCCAGCTCACGACAAGGGACAGGCCCCTACAATGAGCAGTTCTTC. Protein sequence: CASSRQGTGPYNEQFF.

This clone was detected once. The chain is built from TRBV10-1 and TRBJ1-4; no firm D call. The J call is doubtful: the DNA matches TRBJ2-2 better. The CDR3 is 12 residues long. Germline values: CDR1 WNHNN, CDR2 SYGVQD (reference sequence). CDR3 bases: TGCGCCAGCAGTGAAGGCCAACGGGAGCTGTTTTTT. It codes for CASSEGQRELFF.

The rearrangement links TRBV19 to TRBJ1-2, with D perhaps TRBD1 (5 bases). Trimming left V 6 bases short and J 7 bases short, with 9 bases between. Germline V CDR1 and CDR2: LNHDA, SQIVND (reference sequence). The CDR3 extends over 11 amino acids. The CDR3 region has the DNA TGTGCCAGTAGCCAGGGTGCTGGCTACACCTTC. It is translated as CASSQGAGYTF.

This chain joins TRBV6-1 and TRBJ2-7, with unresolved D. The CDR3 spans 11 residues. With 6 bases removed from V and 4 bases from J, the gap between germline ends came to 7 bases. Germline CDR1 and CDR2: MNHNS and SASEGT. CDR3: CASRAGYEQYF. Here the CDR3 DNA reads TGTGCCAGCAGGGCCGGGTACGAGCAGTACTTC.

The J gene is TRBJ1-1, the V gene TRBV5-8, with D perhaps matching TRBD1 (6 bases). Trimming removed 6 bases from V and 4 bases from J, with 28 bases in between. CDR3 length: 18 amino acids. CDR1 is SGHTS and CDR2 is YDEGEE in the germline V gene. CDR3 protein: CASIKQSKTSGVGTEAFF. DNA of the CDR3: TGTGCCAGCATCAAACAATCGAAGACATCAGGGGTGGGCACTGAAGCTTTCTTT.

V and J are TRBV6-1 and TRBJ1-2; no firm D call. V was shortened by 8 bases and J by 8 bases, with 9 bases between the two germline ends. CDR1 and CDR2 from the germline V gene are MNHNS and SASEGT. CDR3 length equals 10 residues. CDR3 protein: CASGGQGYTF. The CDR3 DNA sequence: TGTGCCAGCGGAGGGCAGGGCTACACCTTC.